The 30 T cell receptor beta chains reported below all come from one sample, sequenced in a study of cytomegalovirus exposure and HLA in healthy donors. PCR involved 60 Vbeta and 13 Jbeta primers. Sequenced by immunoSEQ multiplex PCR; TCRdb stores in-frame clones only, minus some. The sample lists 150,000 to 200,000 clones; roughly 80% were seen once. The source material was PBMCs. All receptors derive from a man between 18 and 35 years old in good health and CMV-seropositive.

This clone was seen once. The V call is TRBV29-1, the J call TRBJ2-2; perhaps TRBD2 as D (6 bases). This CDR3 is built from 14 residues. Per germline, CDR1 SQVTM and CDR2 ANQGSEA. Trimming removed 6 bases from V and 2 bases from J, with 13 bases in between. CDR3 DNA: TGCAGCGTGCTTCCGGGACTTAACACCGGGGAGCTGTTTTTT. Translated, it gives CSVLPGLNTGELFF.

The J gene is TRBJ2-5, the V gene TRBV7-9; TRBD1 aligns across 10 bases. Germline-derived CDR1 and CDR2 are SEHNR and FQNEAQ (reference sequence). Unmatched junction bases numbered 10, after V lost 5 bases and J lost 4 bases. This CDR3 is built from 16 residues. The CDR3 loop reads CASSTTRQGARETQYF. CDR3 nucleotide sequence: TGTGCCAGCAGCACCACCCGACAGGGGGCGCGAGAGACCCAGTACTTC.

The chain recombines TRBV18 with TRBJ2-1; the match to TRBD2 covers 9 bases. Germline loops: CDR1 KGHSH, CDR2 LQKENI. After removal of 4 bases from V and 7 bases from J, the junction contained 14 bases not matched to a gene. The CDR3 totals 17 residues. Here the CDR3 reads CASSLFHSGSLRNEQFF. The CDR3 DNA reads as TGTGCCAGCTCACTATTTCATAGCGGGAGTTTGAGAAATGAGCAGTTCTTC.

The J gene is TRBJ1-3, the V gene TRBV2; D is possibly TRBD1 (5 bases). V shed 8 bases and J shed 0 bases, with 8 bases lying between them. The germline V gene has CDR1 SNHLY and CDR2 FYNNEI. This CDR3 is 13 amino acids long. CDR3 in DNA: TGTGCCAGCGGGGCCCTCTCTGGAAACACCATATATTTT. Translated, it gives CASGALSGNTIYF.

This clone was counted between two and nine times. This chain joins TRBV6-1 and TRBJ2-7; 11 bases are a match to TRBD2. Germline values: CDR1 MNHNS, CDR2 SASEGT. The J segment lost 5 bases and the V segment lost 6 bases, leaving 9 bases of the junction unmatched. The CDR3 totals 15 residues. The chain's CDR3 is CASSPFSGRGNEQYF. The CDR3 region has the DNA TGTGCCAGCAGCCCTTTTAGCGGGAGGGGTAACGAGCAGTACTTC.

The rearrangement joins TRBV7-9 to TRBJ1-4, with D perhaps matching TRBD1 (5 bases). CDR1 is SEHNR, CDR2 FQNEAQ, per germline (reference sequence). The V and J ends lost 2 bases and 1 base respectively, with 11 bases between them. The CDR3 has 16 amino acids. CDR3 DNA sequence: TGTGCCAGCAGCTTATACGGGGGTGGAACTAATGAAAAACTGTTTTTT. Amino acids: CASSLYGGGTNEKLFF.

This clone was observed a handful of times. The chain couples TRBV28 to TRBJ2-3, with 7 positions matching TRBD2. Germline-derived CDR1 and CDR2 are MDHEN and SYDVKM. Germline trimming cut 5 bases from V and 3 bases from J; bases unmatched to any gene: 8. This CDR3 has 15 residues. The CDR3 loop is CASSRGRAWTDTQYF. In nucleotides, the CDR3 is TGTGCCAGCAGTCGTGGGAGGGCCTGGACAGATACGCAGTATTTT.

The DNA of the CDR3 is TGTGCCAGCAGCTTGGACCCAGTTATCTCTGGAAACACCATATATTTT. Translated, it gives CASSLDPVISGNTIYF. V gene TRBV5-6 combines with J gene TRBJ1-3; D is unclear. The germline V and J ends were trimmed by 0 bases and 0 bases, with 10 bases remaining between them. The CDR3 has 16 amino acids. Per the germline V gene, CDR1 is SGHDT and CDR2 is YYEEEE.

The CDR3 region is CAITPSSGNTIYF. CDR3 sequence (DNA): TGTGCCATCACCCCGAGCTCTGGAAACACCATATATTTT. The chain is built from TRBV10-3 and TRBJ1-3; D unclear. Germline V gives CDR1 ENHRY, CDR2 SYGVKD. Trimming shortened V by 7 bases and J by 0 bases, and 7 bases separated the two germline ends. The CDR3 is made up of 13 amino acids.

The gene calls are TRBV6-5 and TRBJ1-1; D is unresolved. Germline assignment: CDR1 MNHEY and CDR2 SVGAGI. The CDR3 length is 13 residues. The V end lost 6 bases, the J end lost 6 bases, and 14 bases lay between the germline ends. The CDR3: CASRTRTFAEAFF. The CDR3 DNA reads as TGTGCCAGCAGAACTAGGACGTTTGCTGAAGCTTTCTTT.

This chain joins TRBV14 and TRBJ1-1, with D uncertain. The CDR3 totals 13 residues. CDR1 is SGHDN, CDR2 FVKESK, per germline. V was trimmed by 0 bases and J by 4 bases, leaving 6 bases between them. The CDR3, as DNA: TGTGCCAGCAGCCAAGAAACGGGCACTGAAGCTTTCTTT. This codes for CASSQETGTEAFF.

The chain joins TRBV5-1 to TRBJ1-1, with D possibly matching TRBD1 (5 bases). The CDR3 sequence is 15 residues long. The germline CDR1 and CDR2 sequences are SGHRS and YFSETQ. The V end lost 6 bases, the J end lost 3 bases, and 18 bases lay between the germline ends. The CDR3 DNA is TGCGCCAGCACCCAGTCCGGGGGGGGAGACACTGAAGCTTTCTTT. It yields the protein CASTQSGGGDTEAFF.

The chain has TRBV7-8 and TRBJ1-1; no clear D. The CDR3 spans 11 residues. Germline loops: CDR1 SGHVS, CDR2 FQNEAQ. V shed 6 bases and J shed 7 bases, with 9 bases lying between them. This CDR3 reads CASSRGLEAFF. In nucleotides, the CDR3 is TGTGCCAGCAGTCGAGGGCTTGAAGCTTTCTTT.

The chain recombines TRBV4-1 with TRBJ2-7, with D unresolved. The V end lost 4 bases, the J end lost 0 bases, and 13 bases lay between the germline ends. The CDR3 covers 15 residues. In germline, CDR1 is MGHRA, CDR2 YSYEKL. The CDR3 here is CASSRTDTSSYEQYF. The CDR3 coding sequence is TGCGCCAGCAGCCGAACTGACACAAGCTCCTACGAGCAGTACTTC.

The chain is built from TRBV11-1 and TRBJ1-1; D call uncertain. This CDR3 is 15 amino acids long. The germline V and J ends were trimmed by 2 bases and 0 bases, with 10 bases remaining between them. Germline V gene sequence: CDR1 SGHAT, CDR2 FQDESV (reference sequence). In nucleotides, the CDR3 is TGTGCCAGCAGCTTATATCCGGGATTGAACACTGAAGCTTTCTTT. Translation: CASSLYPGLNTEAFF.

The table lists this clone with a count of one. This rearrangement joins TRBV19 to TRBJ2-7; TRBD1 aligns across 9 bases. Germline CDR1 is LNHDA and CDR2 is SQIVND (reference sequence). V lost 4 bases and J lost 0; bases outside the gene matches: 4. The CDR3 is 15 residues long. CDR3 sequence (DNA): TGTGCCAGTAGTAGATCGGGACAGGGCTCCTACGAGCAGTACTTC. It codes for CASSRSGQGSYEQYF.

J is TRBJ1-4 and V is TRBV27; 10 bases agree with TRBD1. The CDR3 covers 14 residues. CDR1 MNHEY and CDR2 SMNVEV come from the germline V gene (reference sequence). The trim removed 5 bases at V and 6 bases at J, leaving 3 bases unmatched. CDR3 DNA: TGTGCCAGCAGTCCGACAGGGGGCTATGAAAAACTGTTTTTT. Translating gives CASSPTGGYEKLFF.

The chain joins TRBV6-5 to TRBJ1-6, with 8 bases that match TRBD1. There are 14 residues in the CDR3. V was clipped by 5 bases and J by 7 bases; unmatched bases: 4. Germline-derived CDR1 and CDR2 are MNHEY and SVGAGI. The CDR3 DNA sequence: TGTGCCAGCAGTCGACAGGGGTTGAATTCACCCCTCCACTTT. This gives the protein CASSRQGLNSPLHF.

The V gene is TRBV11-2, the J gene TRBJ1-4; 8 bases agree with TRBD1. Losses at the gene ends were 5 bases for V and 8 bases for J; bases not matched to a gene: 16. Germline V CDR1 and CDR2: SGHAT, FQNNGV. The CDR3 sequence is 17 residues long. This CDR3 is CASSLGTGGAGREKLFF. The CDR3 nucleotides are TGTGCCAGCAGCCTCGGGACAGGAGGAGCGGGGAGGGAAAAACTGTTTTTT.

This clone was seen a single time. The chain recombines TRBV27 with TRBJ2-1; 7 positions agree with TRBD2. CDR3 length: 14 residues. V shed 4 bases, J shed 5 bases, and the junction held 5 bases outside the gene matches. The germline CDR1 and CDR2 sequences are MNHEY and SMNVEV (reference sequence). The CDR3 loop is CASSSSGADNEQFF. The CDR3 coding sequence is TGTGCCAGCAGTTCGAGCGGGGCCGACAATGAGCAGTTCTTC.

This chain joins TRBV19 and TRBJ2-3; D is unclear. This CDR3 is built from 15 residues. Trimming took 3 bases from V and 0 from J, leaving 10 bases between them. The V gene's germline CDR1 is LNHDA and CDR2 SQIVND (reference sequence). The CDR3 DNA reads TGTGCCAGTAGTATGACGACTTGGAGCACAGATACGCAGTATTTT. Its protein product is CASSMTTWSTDTQYF.

The V gene is TRBV10-1, the J gene TRBJ1-2; D unclear. Germline V gene data show CDR1 as WNHNN and CDR2 as SYGVQD (reference sequence). There are 12 residues in the CDR3. The germline V and J ends were trimmed by 2 bases and 4 bases, with 5 bases remaining between them. This CDR3 is CASSETAYGYTF. CDR3 DNA: TGCGCCAGCAGTGAGACAGCCTATGGCTACACCTTC.

The J gene is TRBJ1-3, the V gene TRBV27; D is ambiguous. This CDR3 has 15 amino acids. Trimming removed 2 bases at V and 0 bases at J, with 8 bases between. Germline assignment: CDR1 MNHEY and CDR2 SMNVEV (reference sequence). CDR3 DNA: TGTGCCAGCAGTTTAAGAGGCATCTCTGGAAACACCATATATTTT. Translation: CASSLRGISGNTIYF.

This clone appeared a few times. The J gene is TRBJ2-7, the V gene TRBV19; tentatively, D is TRBD2 (5 bases). The V and J ends lost 2 bases and 2 bases respectively, with 16 bases between them. The CDR3 is 16 amino acids. Per germline, CDR1 LNHDA and CDR2 SQIVND (reference sequence). The CDR3 nucleotides are TGTGCCAGTAGTATAATTGAGGGTCCCGAAGCCTACGAGCAGTACTTC. It translates to CASSIIEGPEAYEQYF.

This sequence joins TRBV19 and TRBJ1-1; D gene uncertain. The CDR3 has 13 residues. Germline V gives CDR1 LNHDA, CDR2 SQIVND (reference sequence). Trimming took off 1 base at V and 0 bases at J, with 3 bases between the two ends. CDR3 residues: CASSIAMNTEAFF. In DNA form, the CDR3 reads TGTGCCAGTAGTATAGCCATGAACACTGAAGCTTTCTTT.

The V call is TRBV5-1, the J call TRBJ2-2; 8 positions match TRBD1. Germline CDR1 and CDR2: SGHRS and YFSETQ. The CDR3 totals 13 residues. V was pared by 4 bases and J by 9 bases, with 5 bases of the junction left unmatched. CDR3 in amino acids: CASSTTGVWELFF. CDR3 DNA sequence: TGCGCCAGCAGCACGACAGGGGTGTGGGAGCTGTTTTTT.

This clone turned up a few times. The rearrangement uses TRBV4-1 and TRBJ1-2; D not resolved. The CDR3 spans 14 residues. Germline V gives CDR1 MGHRA, CDR2 YSYEKL. Trimming left V 0 bases short and J 3 bases short, with 8 bases between. As DNA, the CDR3 is TGCGCCAGCAGCCAAGATAGCAGTTACTATGGCTACACCTTC. Its translation: CASSQDSSYYGYTF.

V usage is TRBV29-1 and J usage is TRBJ2-7, with 9 bases aligning to TRBD1. The V gene's germline CDR1 is SQVTM and CDR2 ANQGSEA. The junction had 5 bases not matched to a gene; V was cut back by 1 base and J by 4 bases. The CDR3 sequence is 14 residues long. The chain's CDR3 is CSVEAGQGAYEQYF. The CDR3 DNA sequence: TGCAGCGTTGAAGCGGGACAGGGAGCGTACGAGCAGTACTTC.

This clone was seen ten or more times. The chain couples TRBV5-4 to TRBJ1-1; a possible D gene is TRBD1 (5 bases). Germline V lookup: CDR1 SGHNT, CDR2 YYREEE (reference sequence). The CDR3 covers 16 residues. Trimming left V 5 bases short and J 1 base short, with 18 bases between. In nucleotides, the CDR3 is TGTGCCAGCAGAGCCCGACGGGGGTTGAAGAACACTGAAGCTTTCTTT. As protein: CASRARRGLKNTEAFF.

This chain joins TRBV29-1 and TRBJ1-2; D not resolved. Germline V gene lookup returns CDR1 SQVTM and CDR2 ANQGSEA. This CDR3 comprises 14 residues. Trimming removed 5 bases from V and 0 bases from J, with 13 bases in between. The DNA of the CDR3 is TGCAGCGTTCCTGACGGGGATTCTAACTATGGCTACACCTTC. Translated, it gives CSVPDGDSNYGYTF. The full variable domain, its missing parts supplied by reference TRBV29-1 and TRBJ1-2, is SAVISQKPSRDICQRGTSLTIQCQVDSQVTMMFWYRQQPGQSLTLIATANQGSEATYESGFVIDKFPISRPNLTFSTLTVSNMSPEDSSIYLCSVPDGDSNYGYTFGSGTRLTVV.